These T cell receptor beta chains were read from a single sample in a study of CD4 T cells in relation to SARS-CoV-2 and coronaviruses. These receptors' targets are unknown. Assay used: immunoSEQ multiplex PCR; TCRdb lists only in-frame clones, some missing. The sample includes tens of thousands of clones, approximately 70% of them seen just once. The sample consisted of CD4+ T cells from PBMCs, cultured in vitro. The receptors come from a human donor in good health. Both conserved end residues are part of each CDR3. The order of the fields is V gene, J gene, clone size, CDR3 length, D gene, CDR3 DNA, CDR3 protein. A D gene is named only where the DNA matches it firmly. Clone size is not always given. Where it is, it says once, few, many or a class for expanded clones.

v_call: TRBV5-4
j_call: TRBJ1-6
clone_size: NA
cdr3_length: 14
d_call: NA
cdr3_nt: TGTGCCAGCAGCTTGAGGGGTTATAATTCACCCCTCCACTTT
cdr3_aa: CASSLRGYNSPLHF

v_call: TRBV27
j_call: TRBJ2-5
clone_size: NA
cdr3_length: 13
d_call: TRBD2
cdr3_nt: TGTGCCAGCAGCACGCTAGCGGCTGCGACCCAGTACTTC
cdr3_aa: CASSTLAAATQYF

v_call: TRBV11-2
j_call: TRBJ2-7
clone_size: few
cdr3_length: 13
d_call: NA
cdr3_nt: TGTGCCAGCACCCAGGGCCCCCCTTACAGGCAGTACTTC
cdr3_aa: CASTQGPPYRQYF

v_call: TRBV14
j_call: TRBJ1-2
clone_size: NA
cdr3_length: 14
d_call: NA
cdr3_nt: TGTGCCAGCAGCCTGGGGGGACAAAACTATGGCTACACCTTC
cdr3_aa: CASSLGGQNYGYTF

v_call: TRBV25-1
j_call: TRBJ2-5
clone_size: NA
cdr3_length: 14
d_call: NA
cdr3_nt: TGTGCCAGCTCCACGGGGCTAAGGGGGGAGACCCAGTACTTC
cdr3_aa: CASSTGLRGETQYF

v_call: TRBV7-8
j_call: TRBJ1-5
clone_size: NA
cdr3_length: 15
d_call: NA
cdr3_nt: TGTGCCAGCAGCCCTGAAGGAGGGTACAATCAGCCCCAGCATTTT
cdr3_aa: CASSPEGGYNQPQHF

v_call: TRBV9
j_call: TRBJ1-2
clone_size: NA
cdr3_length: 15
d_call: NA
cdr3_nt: TGTGCCAGCAGCCCGTGGGGGGGGTGGACGGATGGCTACACCTTC
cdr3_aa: CASSPWGGWTDGYTF

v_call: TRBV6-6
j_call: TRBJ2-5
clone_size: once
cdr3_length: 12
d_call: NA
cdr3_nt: TGTGCCAGCGGAAGAGAGCGGGAGACCCAGTACTTC
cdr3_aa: CASGRERETQYF

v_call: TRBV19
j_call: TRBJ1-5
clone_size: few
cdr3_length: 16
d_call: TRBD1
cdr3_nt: TGTGCCAGTACCCCCGGGACAGGGTATAGCAATCAGCCCCAGCATTTT
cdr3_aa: CASTPGTGYSNQPQHF

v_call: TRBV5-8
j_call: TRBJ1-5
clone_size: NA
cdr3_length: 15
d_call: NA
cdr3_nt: TGTGCCAGCAGCTTCCCAGGGACCCGGGTTCAGCCCCAGCATTTT
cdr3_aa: CASSFPGTRVQPQHF

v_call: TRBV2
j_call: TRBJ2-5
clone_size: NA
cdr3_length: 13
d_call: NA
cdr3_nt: TGTGCCAGCAGTGTCCTGGGGGTAGAGACCCAGTACTTC
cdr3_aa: CASSVLGVETQYF

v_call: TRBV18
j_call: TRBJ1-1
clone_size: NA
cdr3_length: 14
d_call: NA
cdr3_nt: TGTGCCAGCTCACCACCGAAAGCGAACACTGAAGCTTTCTTT
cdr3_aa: CASSPPKANTEAFF

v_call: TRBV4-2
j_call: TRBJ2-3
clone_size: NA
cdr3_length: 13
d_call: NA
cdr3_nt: TGTGCCAGCAGCCAGGCAAGGGGGAATACGCAGTATTTT
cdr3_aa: CASSQARGNTQYF

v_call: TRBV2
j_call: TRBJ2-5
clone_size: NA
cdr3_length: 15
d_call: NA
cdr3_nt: TGTGCCAGCAGTGAAGCGCTTCCGGGGACCGAGACCCAGTACTTC
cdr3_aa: CASSEALPGTETQYF

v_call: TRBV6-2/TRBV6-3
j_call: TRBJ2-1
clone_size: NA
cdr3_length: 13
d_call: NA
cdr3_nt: TGTGCCAGCAGTTACAGACTAATGAATGAGCAGTTCTTC
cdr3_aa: CASSYRLMNEQFF

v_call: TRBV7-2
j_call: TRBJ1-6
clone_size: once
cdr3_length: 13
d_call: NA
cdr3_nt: TGTGCCAGCAACACCCAGCGAGATTCACCCCTCCACTTT
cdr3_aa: CASNTQRDSPLHF